This T cell receptor (beta chain) came from a study of blood T cell repertoires in COVID-19. Adults between about 18 and 89 years of age took part from more than 20 US areas. Cohorts were assigned according to the clinical history that participants reported. Original analysis: Nucleated cell counts were estimated from reference gene primer amplification. The method was immunoSEQ multiplex PCR; TCRdb's version includes in-frame clones alone and lacks a portion of them. V and J calls and clone size follow that table, whereas D and trimming were derived from the DNA. The sample lists roughly 280,000 clones, about 90% occurring once. The TCR was taken from a woman between 25 and 40 years old with acute COVID-19. Material: PBMCs or T cells enriched from blood (not recorded which).

CDR3 loop: CASSNMPGLARPNEQFF. CDR3 sequence (DNA): TGTGCCAGCAGTAACATGCCGGGACTAGCAAGACCCAATGAGCAGTTCTTC. The rearrangement joins TRBV27 to TRBJ2-1; 9 bases match TRBD2. CDR1 is MNHEY, CDR2 SMNVEV, per germline (reference sequence). Germline trimming cut 5 bases from V and 6 bases from J; bases unmatched to any gene: 14. This CDR3 region has 17 residues.